A selection of T cell receptor beta chains follows, all from one sample in a study of T cells after posttransplantation cyclophosphamide. TCRdb's table, derived via immunoSEQ multiplex PCR, lists solely in-frame clones and lacks some. Among approximately 13,000 clones, about 83% were seen once, and the ten largest hold roughly 0.86%. The specimen was memory CD4+ T cells sorted from PBMCs. The receptor source for this set is a man aged 50-59 years in good health, CMV-negative, and a related stem cell transplant donor. The CDR3 runs from the conserved cysteine through the conserved F or W.

TRBJ2-2	TRBV18	CASSLFRDSNTGELFF
TRBJ2-4	TRBV10-2	CASSGGVGLAKNIQYF
TRBJ1-2	TRBV4-3	CASSHLQGSYGYTF
TRBJ1-2	TRBV6-6	CASRLTENYGYTF
TRBJ2-1	TRBV27	CASRVGANEQFF
TRBJ2-7	TRBV4-2	CASSQDRGVTYEQYF
TRBJ2-3	TRBV11-2	CASSLRAGKSNTDTQYF
TRBJ2-5	TRBV6-5	CATSEVAGQLETQYF
TRBJ2-5	TRBV9	CASSPGLAGGSQETQYF
TRBJ2-5	TRBV2	CASSPGTSGPEAQYF
TRBJ2-7	TRBV18	CASSRGIGELGYEQYF
TRBJ1-1	TRBV6-5	CASIPPGQGAGEAFF
TRBJ2-1	TRBV10-3	CAIRPGLLSYNEQFF
TRBJ1-1	TRBV11-2	CASTGQMNTEAFF
TRBJ2-7	TRBV7-2	CASSRTGQFYEQYF
TRBJ2-3	TRBV5-1	CASSDAGGSDTQYF
TRBJ2-3	TRBV7-6	CASSLGLGVGTQYF
TRBJ1-2	TRBV19	CATERNYGYTF
TRBJ2-5	TRBV5-1	CASSLGPGGRGETQYF
TRBJ2-7	TRBV7-2	CASSPRSGTVYEQYF
TRBJ2-3	TRBV12-5	CASGSPPGWDTQYF
TRBJ1-5	TRBV19	CASSARGQPQHF
TRBJ2-1	TRBV7-9	CASSLPGGTSGFEQFF
TRBJ2-1	TRBV18	CASSPPTSVGYNEQFF
TRBJ2-7	TRBV28	CASSFETAVYEQYF
TRBJ2-3	TRBV5-1	CASSPEQTTDTQYF
TRBJ2-5	TRBV5-1	CASSLDGGLGQETQYF